One sample yielded the 27 T cell receptor beta chains listed below, sequenced in a study of CD8 T cells in Susac syndrome. Reverse transcription of about 0.5 to 1 ug RNA was carried out with random hexamers. One entry per CDR3 protein, called by TCRdb with MiXCR from the immunoSEQ multiplex PCR reads. The sample comprises about 200,000 distinct CDR3 sequences, 90% to 95% of which are singletons, and 0.08% to 0.11% rests with the top ten. The sample consisted of CD4+ T cells from PBMCs. All receptors come from a human donor in good health.

The V call is TRBV7-2, the J call TRBJ1-2; 9 nucleotides match TRBD1. Germline-derived CDR1 and CDR2 are SGHTA and FQGNSA. The trim removed 0 bases at V and 8 bases at J, leaving 4 bases unmatched. The CDR3 is 14 residues long. The CDR3 sequence is CASSLAGTGKGYTF. Written as DNA, the CDR3 is TGTGCCAGCAGCTTAGCCGGGACAGGGAAAGGCTACACCTTC. Using reference TRBV7-2 and TRBJ1-2 for the parts outside the CDR3, the full variable domain is GAGVSQSPSNKVTEKGKDVELRCDPISGHTALYWYRQSLGQGLEFLIYFQGNSAPDKSGLPSDRFSAERTGGSVSTLTIQRTQQEDSAVYLCASSLAGTGKGYTFGSGTRLTVV.

This chain links TRBV6-2 or TRBV6-3 with TRBJ2-7; D gene unclear. Per the germline V gene, CDR1 is MNHEY and CDR2 is SVGEGT. The V and J ends lost 6 bases and 5 bases respectively, with 14 bases between them. The CDR3 consists of 13 residues. CDR3 in DNA: TGTGCCAGCAGACCCACCGAGAGGAACGAGCAGTACGTC. Its protein product is CASRPTERNEQYV.

The V and J genes are TRBV29-1 and TRBJ1-1; weak D call: TRBD1 (6 bases). This CDR3 region has 11 residues. Looked up from germline, CDR1 is SQVTM and CDR2 is ANQGSEA. The V and J ends lost 5 bases and 5 bases respectively, with 9 bases between them. The CDR3 region has the DNA TGCAGCGTTTCCGGGACAACTGAAGCTTTCTTT. Amino acid sequence: CSVSGTTEAFF.

The chain uses TRBV7-9 and TRBJ1-5; D unresolved. The germline gives CDR1 SEHNR, CDR2 FQNEAQ (reference sequence). V lost 1 base and J 4 bases, leaving 5 bases between the germline ends. CDR3 size: 13 residues. In nucleotides, the CDR3 is TGTGCCAGCAGCTTAGTTGTTAATCAGCCCCAGCATTTT. Translation: CASSLVVNQPQHF. Drawing the rest from reference TRBV7-9 and TRBJ1-5, the complete variable domain is DTGVSQNPRHKITKRGQNVTFRCDPISEHNRLYWYRQTLGQGPEFLTYFQNEAQLEKSRLLSDRFSAERPKGSFSTLEIQRTEQGDSAMYLCASSLVVNQPQHFGDGTRLSIL.

The V gene is TRBV27, the J gene TRBJ2-1; D is perhaps TRBD2 (6 bases). This CDR3 contains 19 residues. V gave up 5 bases and J gave up 4 bases, with 27 bases separating them. Germline V gives CDR1 MNHEY, CDR2 SMNVEV (reference sequence). The CDR3 region is CASSGDRRAANRDYNEQFF. The CDR3 nucleotides read TGTGCCAGCAGTGGGGATCGGAGGGCGGCCAATAGAGATTACAATGAGCAGTTCTTC.

The gene calls are TRBV12-5 and TRBJ1-4; D gene ambiguous. The V and J ends lost 5 bases and 11 bases respectively, with 15 bases between them. The CDR3 runs to 13 residues. Germline values: CDR1 LGHNT, CDR2 FRNRAP. The CDR3 sequence is CASGQVPLEKLFF. CDR3 DNA sequence: TGTGCTAGTGGTCAAGTACCGCTCGAGAAACTGTTTTTT.

The chain carries TRBV30 and TRBJ2-1, with 9 bases matching TRBD2. CDR3 size: 15 residues. Germline trimming cut 0 bases from V and 3 bases from J; bases unmatched to any gene: 3. Germline V gene sequence: CDR1 GTSNPN, CDR2 SVGIG (reference sequence). The CDR3 spells CAWSVGTSFYNEQFF. CDR3 coding DNA: TGTGCCTGGAGTGTAGGGACTAGCTTCTACAATGAGCAGTTCTTC. Looking up the rest from reference TRBV30 and TRBJ2-1 gives the full variable domain: SQTIHQWPATLVQPVGSPLSLECTVEGTSNPNLYWYRQAAGRGLQLLFYSVGIGQISSEVPQNLSASRPQDRQFILSSKKLLLSDSGFYLCAWSVGTSFYNEQFFGPGTRLTVL.

CDR3 sequence reads: CARPPGSEWV. DNA for the CDR3: TGTGCCCGACCACCGGGGTCCGAGTGGGTC. The J gene is TRBJ2-7, the V gene TRBV27; D might be TRBD2 (5 bases). CDR1 is MNHEY and CDR2 is SMNVEV in the germline V gene (reference sequence). This CDR3 has 10 residues.

This clonotype was seen only once. V usage is TRBV7-9 and J usage is TRBJ1-1; possibly TRBD1 for D (6 bases). V was clipped by 1 base and J by 6 bases, with 15 bases between them. The germline V gene encodes CDR1 SEHNR and CDR2 FQNEAQ (reference sequence). This CDR3 has 15 amino acids. The CDR3 DNA reads TGTGCCAGCAGCTTAGAGGGGGGCGAAAATTCTGAAGCTTTCTTT. This codes for CASSLEGGENSEAFF.

This chain joins TRBV29-1 and TRBJ2-5; the D is unclear. The germline CDR1 and CDR2 sequences are SQVTM and ANQGSEA. V lost 1 base to trimming and J lost 1 base, with 13 bases between them. This CDR3 spans 15 amino acids. DNA of the CDR3: TGCAGCGTTGAAGTGGGCGGTAGATTCCAAGAGACCCAGTACTTC. It is translated as CSVEVGGRFQETQYF.

The J gene is TRBJ2-1, the V gene TRBV28, with 9 nucleotides matching TRBD1. V dropped 5 bases and J dropped 1; count of bases not matched to a gene: 6. CDR3 length equals 16 residues. Germline V gene lookup returns CDR1 MDHEN and CDR2 SYDVKM. The CDR3 bases are TGTGCCAGCAGTAATACCGGGACAGGGTCCTACAATGAGCAGTTCTTC. It is translated as CASSNTGTGSYNEQFF.

This chain links TRBV29-1 with TRBJ2-3, with D possibly being TRBD2 (6 bases). V lost 8 bases, J lost 4 bases, and 13 bases lay in between. The CDR3 consists of 12 residues. CDR1 and CDR2 from the germline V gene are SQVTM and ANQGSEA. Here the CDR3 reads CSSWGEADTQYF. The CDR3 DNA sequence: TGCAGCTCCTGGGGGGAGGCAGATACGCAGTATTTT.

The J gene is TRBJ2-5, the V gene TRBV20-1; D not resolved. Germline CDR1 is DFQATT and CDR2 is SNEGSKA (reference sequence). The V end lost 6 bases, the J end lost 3 bases, and 14 bases lay between the germline ends. The CDR3 is 13 amino acids. CDR3 amino acids: CSAFYDGEETQYF. The CDR3 nucleotides are TGCAGTGCCTTTTACGACGGCGAAGAGACCCAGTACTTC.

The chain employs TRBV29-1 and TRBJ2-3; D unresolved. Trimming took off 7 bases at V and 2 bases at J, with 13 bases between the two ends. The CDR3 runs 13 residues. Germline V gives CDR1 SQVTM, CDR2 ANQGSEA. The CDR3 coding sequence is TGCAGCGGGGAAGAGGCCAACACAGATACGCAGTATTTT. Its translation is CSGEEANTDTQYF.

This sequence joins TRBV3-1 and TRBJ2-1; perhaps D is TRBD1 or TRBD2 (5 bases each). Germline CDR1 reads LGHDT; CDR2 reads YNNKEL (reference sequence). The germline V and J ends were trimmed by 3 bases and 8 bases, with 17 bases remaining between them. CDR3 length: 15 residues. CDR3 DNA sequence: TGTGCCAGCAGCCACACCGGGACCCGACGCGATGAGCAGTTCTTC. It yields the protein CASSHTGTRRDEQFF.

The rearrangement links TRBV20-1 to TRBJ1-2, with TRBD1 identical over 8 bases. The CDR3 loop spans 14 amino acids. The germline gives CDR1 DFQATT, CDR2 SNEGSKA (reference sequence). The trim removed 4 bases at V and 6 bases at J, leaving 10 bases unmatched. The CDR3 DNA reads TGCAGTGCTATCTGGACTCAGGGGGCGCATGGCTACACCTTC. This codes for CSAIWTQGAHGYTF.

The rearrangement uses TRBV10-1 and TRBJ2-1; 8 bases map to TRBD2. Trimming at V came to 3 bases and at J to 6 bases, leaving 10 bases not matched to a gene. Germline values: CDR1 WNHNN, CDR2 SYGVQD (reference sequence). This CDR3 has 16 amino acids. CDR3 amino acids: CASSDSDGRAPNEQFF. The CDR3 nucleotides are TGCGCCAGCAGTGATAGTGACGGGAGGGCCCCCAATGAGCAGTTCTTC.

This chain connects TRBV6-1 to TRBJ2-1, with unresolved D. Germline CDR1 is MNHNS and CDR2 is SASEGT. This CDR3 has 11 amino acids. V lost 1 base and J lost 9, with 4 bases in between. CDR3 nucleotide sequence: TGTGCCAGCAGTGAAGTGGGTGAGCAGTTCTTC. Translation gives CASSEVGEQFF.

The rearrangement joins TRBV15 to TRBJ1-4; TRBD1 matches 8 bases. The CDR3 covers 13 residues. Unmatched junction bases numbered 3, after V lost 3 bases and J lost 9 bases. Germline CDR1 LNHNV, CDR2 YYDKDF (reference sequence). The CDR3 sequence is CATSSDRGKKLFF. The DNA of the CDR3 is TGTGCCACCAGCAGCGACAGGGGCAAAAAACTGTTTTTT.

V and J are TRBV7-9 and TRBJ1-4; unclear D gene. Germline assignment: CDR1 SEHNR and CDR2 FQNEAQ (reference sequence). The CDR3 consists of 14 residues. V lost 5 bases, J lost 6 bases, and 13 bases lay in between. The CDR3 loop is CASSRAPQDEKLFF. The CDR3 coding sequence is TGTGCCAGCAGCCGGGCCCCGCAGGATGAAAAACTGTTTTTT.

The V gene is TRBV4-1, the J gene TRBJ1-4; D unclear. The germline gives CDR1 MGHRA, CDR2 YSYEKL. The CDR3 spans 15 residues. V dropped 4 bases and J dropped 0 bases, with 9 bases sitting between them. The CDR3 nucleotides are TGCGCCAGCAGCCCACCGGGAACAACTAATGAAAAACTGTTTTTT. Amino acids: CASSPPGTTNEKLFF.

This sequence joins TRBV30 and TRBJ2-7; perhaps TRBD1 as D (5 bases). The V and J ends lost 1 base and 2 bases respectively, with 9 bases between them. Germline V gene sequence: CDR1 GTSNPN, CDR2 SVGIG (reference sequence). The CDR3 runs to 13 residues. CDR3 sequence: CAWSDTTAYEQYV. The CDR3 bases are TGTGCCTGGAGTGACACGACAGCCTACGAGCAGTACGTC.

The chain combines TRBV9 with TRBJ2-3; D unclear. Germline V gene data show CDR1 as SGDLS and CDR2 as YYNGEE. V lost 3 bases to trimming and J lost 0 bases, with 11 bases between them. The CDR3 extends over 15 amino acids. The DNA for the CDR3 is TGTGCCAGCAGCGGCGACGGATCTAGCACAGATACGCAGTATTTT. It specifies CASSGDGSSTDTQYF.

The chain links TRBV15 to TRBJ2-2, with D perhaps TRBD1 (6 bases). This CDR3 comprises 13 residues. The V end was cut by 2 bases, the J end by 10 bases, with 11 bases between. CDR1 and CDR2 (germline): LNHNV, YYDKDF (reference sequence). As DNA, the CDR3 is TGTGCCACCAGCAGATACCCAGGGGAGGAGCTGTTTTTT. Translating it yields CATSRYPGEELFF.

The V call is TRBV3-1, the J call TRBJ2-3, with a possible D match to TRBD2 (5 bases). This CDR3 region has 15 residues. V gave up 5 bases and J gave up 2 bases, with 14 bases separating them. The germline V gene has CDR1 LGHDT and CDR2 YNNKEL (reference sequence). CDR3 in DNA: TGTGCCAGCAGCGGACTGAGTGATCCCACAGATACGCAGTATTTT. Amino acid sequence: CASSGLSDPTDTQYF.

The rearrangement links TRBV12-3 or TRBV12-4 to TRBJ2-1; D unresolved. The CDR3 has 13 amino acids. The ends were cut back, 3 bases at V and 0 bases at J, with 3 bases in the middle. CDR3 sequence: CASSLFSYNEQFF. CDR3 nucleotides: TGTGCCAGCAGTTTGTTCTCCTACAATGAGCAGTTCTTC.

The CDR3 here is CASSPSTGRFRQPQHF. The DNA of the CDR3 is TGTGCCAGCAGTCCATCGACAGGGAGGTTTAGGCAGCCCCAGCATTTT. The chain uses TRBV27 and TRBJ1-5; the match to TRBD1 covers 7 bases. CDR1 is MNHEY and CDR2 is SMNVEV in the germline V gene (reference sequence). With V trimmed by 5 bases and J by 7 bases, 14 bases remained unmatched. The CDR3 totals 16 residues.